The rows below give T cell receptor beta chains drawn from one sample of a study of cytotoxic CD8 clonotypes in ibrutinib-treated CLL. The repertoire was sequenced with immunoSEQ multiplex PCR; TCRdb's copy has only in-frame clones and lacks some. The sample records 150,000 to 200,000 clones, approximately 80% being singletons. This sample comprised PBMCs, obtained after 12 months of ibrutinib treatment. These receptors all come from a human donor with chronic lymphocytic leukemia. CDR3s include the opening cysteine and the closing phenylalanine or tryptophan. D genes are given only for firm matches. Only part of the rows carry a size: once, few, many, or a class if the clone is expanded.

size,J,D,V,length,CDR3,DNA
NA,TRBJ1-3,TRBD1,TRBV27,15,CASRGTGLSGNTIYF,TGTGCCAGCAGGGGGACAGGGCTCTCTGGAAACACCATATATTTT
NA,TRBJ1-2,NA,TRBV6-1,13,CASTPRGGHGYTF,TGTGCCAGCACCCCTCGGGGGGGGCATGGCTACACCTTC
NA,TRBJ1-5,NA,TRBV7-2,15,CASSLDRGRNQPQHF,TGTGCCAGCAGCTTAGACCGGGGCCGCAATCAGCCCCAGCATTTT
NA,TRBJ1-3,TRBD1,TRBV6-5,15,CASRADRAAGNTIYF,TGTGCCAGCAGGGCTGACAGGGCCGCCGGAAACACCATATATTTT
few,TRBJ1-1,NA,TRBV27,14,CASRGRAANTEAFF,TGTGCCAGCAGAGGGAGGGCCGCGAACACTGAAGCTTTCTTT
few,TRBJ1-2,NA,TRBV7-9,15,CASFIESRHQSGYTF,TGTGCCAGCTTCATTGAATCAAGGCACCAGAGTGGCTACACCTTC
NA,TRBJ1-2,NA,TRBV25-1,14,CASSHRMSGYGYTF,TGTGCCAGCAGCCATCGTATGTCAGGGTATGGCTACACCTTC
NA,TRBJ1-2,NA,TRBV7-2,14,CASSLVRGPYGYTF,TGTGCCAGCAGCTTAGTGCGGGGCCCCTATGGCTACACCTTC
few,TRBJ1-2,TRBD1,TRBV18,15,CASSPSLTGRDGYTF,TGTGCCAGCTCACCATCACTGACAGGGCGGGATGGCTACACCTTC
NA,TRBJ2-7,TRBD1,TRBV19,17,CASSPSPAGQGSYEQYF,TGTGCCAGTAGTCCTTCCCCGGCAGGACAGGGATCCTACGAGCAGTACTTC
NA,TRBJ2-7,TRBD1,TRBV14,15,CASSLSGTGSYEQYF,TGTGCCAGCAGTCTTTCCGGGACAGGGTCCTACGAGCAGTACTTC
NA,TRBJ2-6,TRBD1,TRBV13,15,CASRNRGSGANVLTF,TGTGCCAGCAGAAACAGGGGTTCTGGGGCCAACGTCCTGACTTTC
few,TRBJ1-3,NA,TRBV19,11,CASSLGYTIYF,TGTGCCAGTAGTCTCGGCTACACCATATATTTT
once,TRBJ2-7,TRBD2,TRBV19,15,CASSTSDGGTYEQYF,TGTGCCAGTAGTACCTCCGACGGGGGGACCTACGAGCAGTACTTC
NA,TRBJ2-7,TRBD1,TRBV7-9,14,CASSSQGESYEQYF,TGTGCCAGCAGCTCCCAGGGGGAGAGCTACGAGCAGTACTTC
NA,TRBJ2-7,NA,TRBV7-9,14,CASSLALDGYEQYF,TGTGCCAGCAGCTTAGCGCTGGACGGTTACGAGCAGTACTTC
NA,TRBJ2-3,TRBD1,TRBV7-2,15,CASSLGRGLADTQYF,TGTGCCAGCAGCTTGGGCAGGGGGCTAGCAGATACGCAGTATTTT
NA,TRBJ1-2,TRBD1,TRBV19,17,CASTPRAGGGKAYGYTF,TGTGCCAGTACCCCGCGGGCAGGGGGCGGGAAAGCCTATGGCTACACCTTC
NA,TRBJ2-7,NA,TRBV11-1,17,CASSFGGSGTPPYEQYF,TGTGCCAGCAGCTTTGGGGGGTCTGGGACTCCACCCTACGAGCAGTACTTC
NA,TRBJ2-3,NA,TRBV5-1,12,CASSLEPSLQYF,TGCGCCAGCAGCTTGGAACCTTCCCTGCAGTATTTT
NA,TRBJ2-1,TRBD2,TRBV9,16,CASSVGSGRGYNEQFF,TGTGCCAGCAGCGTAGGGAGCGGGAGGGGATACAATGAGCAGTTCTTC
NA,TRBJ2-3,TRBD2,TRBV15,15,CATSRDISTSGSPRF,TGTGCCACCAGCAGAGATATTTCGACTAGCGGCTCCCCGCGTTTT
NA,TRBJ2-7,TRBD2,TRBV6-6,15,CASSYTSGRTYEQYF,TGTGCCAGCAGTTACACTAGCGGTCGTACCTACGAGCAGTACTTC
NA,TRBJ2-1,TRBD2,TRBV9,15,CASSVELAVYNEQFF,TGTGCCAGCAGCGTAGAACTAGCGGTATACAATGAGCAGTTCTTC
NA,TRBJ1-4,NA,TRBV6-5,13,CASSYFLGEKLFF,TGTGCCAGCAGTTACTTTTTGGGTGAAAAACTGTTTTTT
few,TRBJ1-5,NA,TRBV18,13,CASSPQGKQPQHF,TGTGCCAGCTCACCCCAGGGTAAGCAGCCCCAGCATTTT
NA,TRBJ1-3,NA,TRBV19,17,CASSALDGMISGNTIYF,TGTGCCAGTAGTGCGCTGGACGGAATGATCTCTGGAAACACCATATATTTT
NA,TRBJ2-1,NA,TRBV7-3,13,CASSPNTYNEQFF,TGTGCCAGCAGCCCCAACACCTACAATGAGCAGTTCTTC
NA,TRBJ2-5,NA,TRBV7-9,14,CASSLVGQQETQYF,TGTGCCAGCAGCTTAGTAGGACAGCAAGAGACCCAGTACTTC
NA,TRBJ2-7,TRBD2,TRBV5-4,15,CASSPGGTTSYEQYF,TGTGCCAGCAGCCCGGGGGGGACAACGTCCTACGAGCAGTACTTC
NA,TRBJ2-4,NA,TRBV7-9,13,CASSLFGVNIQYF,TGTGCCAGCAGCTTATTTGGGGTAAACATTCAGTACTTC
NA,TRBJ2-1,NA,TRBV7-8,13,CASSADSPGEQFF,TGTGCCAGCAGCGCGGACTCGCCGGGGGAGCAGTTCTTC
NA,TRBJ1-4,NA,TRBV7-9,17,CASSLVAGRLLNEKLFF,TGTGCCAGCAGCTTAGTGGCGGGGAGGCTACTTAATGAAAAACTGTTTTTT
NA,TRBJ1-5,NA,TRBV19,18,CASSMGQHWGSGNQPQHF,TGTGCCAGTAGTATGGGGCAACACTGGGGATCCGGCAATCAGCCCCAGCATTTT
NA,TRBJ1-2,NA,TRBV4-3,15,CASSQEGAQFYGYTF,TGCGCCAGCAGCCAAGAGGGGGCTCAGTTCTATGGCTACACCTTC
NA,TRBJ2-5,NA,TRBV7-2,13,CASSLDRFASQYF,TGTGCCAGCAGCTTAGATCGGTTCGCTTCCCAGTACTTC
NA,TRBJ2-1,NA,TRBV6-1,14,CASSTTTGPNEQFF,TGTGCCAGCAGTACTACGACAGGTCCGAATGAGCAGTTCTTC
few,TRBJ2-4,NA,TRBV28,15,CASSSPTRSRNIQYF,TGTGCCAGCAGTTCGCCGACTAGATCCAGAAACATTCAGTACTTC
NA,TRBJ2-1,TRBD1,TRBV5-1,18,CASSLASYGTGGSNEQFF,TGCGCCAGCAGCTTGGCTTCCTACGGTACAGGGGGTTCGAATGAGCAGTTCTTC
NA,TRBJ1-3,NA,TRBV7-8,15,CASSAQAFSGNTIYF,TGTGCCAGCAGCGCTCAGGCCTTCTCTGGAAACACCATATATTTT
once,TRBJ2-2,NA,TRBV5-6,17,CASSLGWGQQNTGELFF,TGTGCCAGCAGCTTGGGGTGGGGTCAGCAGAACACCGGGGAGCTGTTTTTT
once,TRBJ1-6,TRBD1,TRBV28,16,CASSLGTGALGSPLHF,TGTGCCAGCAGTTTGGGTACAGGGGCTTTGGGTTCACCCCTCCACTTT
NA,TRBJ1-2,NA,TRBV19,13,CASSINVHPGYTF,TGTGCCAGTAGTATCAACGTCCATCCCGGCTACACCTTC
NA,TRBJ1-5,TRBD1,TRBV18,16,CASSPGTGGNNQPQHF,TGTGCCAGCTCACCAGGGACAGGGGGTAATAATCAGCCCCAGCATTTT
NA,TRBJ1-5,NA,TRBV18,14,CASSPGQPNQPQHF,TGTGCCAGCTCACCCGGACAGCCCAATCAGCCCCAGCATTTT